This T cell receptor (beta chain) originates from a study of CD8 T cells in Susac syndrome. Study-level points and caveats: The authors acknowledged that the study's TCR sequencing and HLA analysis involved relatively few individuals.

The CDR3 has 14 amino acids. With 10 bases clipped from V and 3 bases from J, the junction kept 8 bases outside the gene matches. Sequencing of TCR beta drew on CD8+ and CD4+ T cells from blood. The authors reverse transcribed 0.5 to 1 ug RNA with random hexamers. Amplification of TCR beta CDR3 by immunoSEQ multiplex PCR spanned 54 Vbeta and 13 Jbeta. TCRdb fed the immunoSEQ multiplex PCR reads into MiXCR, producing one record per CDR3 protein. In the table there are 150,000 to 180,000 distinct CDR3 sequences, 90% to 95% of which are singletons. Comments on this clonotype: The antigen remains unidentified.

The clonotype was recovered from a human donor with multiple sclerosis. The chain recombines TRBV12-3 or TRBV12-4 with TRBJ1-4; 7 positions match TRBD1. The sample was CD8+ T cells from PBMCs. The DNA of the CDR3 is TGTGCCATTCCACAGGGGATTTCTAATGAAAAACTGTTTTTT. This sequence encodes CAIPQGISNEKLFF.